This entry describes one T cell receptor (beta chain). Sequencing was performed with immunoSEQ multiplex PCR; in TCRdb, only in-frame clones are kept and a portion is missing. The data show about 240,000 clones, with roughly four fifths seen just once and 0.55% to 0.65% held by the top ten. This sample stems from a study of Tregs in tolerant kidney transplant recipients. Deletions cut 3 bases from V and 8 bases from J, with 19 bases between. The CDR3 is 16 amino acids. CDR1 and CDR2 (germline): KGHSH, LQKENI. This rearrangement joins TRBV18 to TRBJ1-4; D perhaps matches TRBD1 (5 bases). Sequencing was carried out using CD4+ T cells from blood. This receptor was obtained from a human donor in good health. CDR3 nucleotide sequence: TGTGCCAGCTCACCGCCCATGAGAGGGGTAGAAGAAAAACTGTTTTTT. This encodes CASSPPMRGVEEKLFF.